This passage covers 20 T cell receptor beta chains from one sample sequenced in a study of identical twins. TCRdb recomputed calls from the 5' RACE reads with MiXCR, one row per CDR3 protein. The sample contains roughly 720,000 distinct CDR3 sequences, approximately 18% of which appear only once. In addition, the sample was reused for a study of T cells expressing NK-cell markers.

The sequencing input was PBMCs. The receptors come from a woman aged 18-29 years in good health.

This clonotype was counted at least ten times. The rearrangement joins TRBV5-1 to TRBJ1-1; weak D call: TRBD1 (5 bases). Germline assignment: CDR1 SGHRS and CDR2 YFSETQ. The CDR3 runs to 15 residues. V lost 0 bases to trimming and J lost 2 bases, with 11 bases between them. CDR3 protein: CASSLALGPNTEAFF. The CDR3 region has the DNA TGCGCCAGCAGCTTGGCCCTGGGGCCAAACACTGAAGCTTTCTTT.

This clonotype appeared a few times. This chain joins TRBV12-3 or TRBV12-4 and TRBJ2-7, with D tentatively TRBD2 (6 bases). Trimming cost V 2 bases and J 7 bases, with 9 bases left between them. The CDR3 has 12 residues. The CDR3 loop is CASSLRREEQYF. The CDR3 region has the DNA TGTGCCAGCAGTTTACGGCGGGAAGAGCAGTACTTC.

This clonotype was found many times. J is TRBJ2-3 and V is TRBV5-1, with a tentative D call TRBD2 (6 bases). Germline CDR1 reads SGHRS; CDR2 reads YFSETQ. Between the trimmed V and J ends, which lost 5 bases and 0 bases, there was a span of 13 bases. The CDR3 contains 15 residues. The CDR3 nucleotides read TGCGCCAGCAGTTTTAGCGGTGCTAGCACAGATACGCAGTATTTT. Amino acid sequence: CASSFSGASTDTQYF.

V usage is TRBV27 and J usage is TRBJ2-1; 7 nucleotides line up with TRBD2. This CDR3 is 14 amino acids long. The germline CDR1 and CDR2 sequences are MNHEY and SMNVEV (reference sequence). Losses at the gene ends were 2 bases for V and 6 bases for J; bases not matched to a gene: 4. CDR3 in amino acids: CASSLAGLGNEQFF. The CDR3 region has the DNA TGTGCCAGCAGTTTAGCAGGACTAGGCAATGAGCAGTTCTTC.

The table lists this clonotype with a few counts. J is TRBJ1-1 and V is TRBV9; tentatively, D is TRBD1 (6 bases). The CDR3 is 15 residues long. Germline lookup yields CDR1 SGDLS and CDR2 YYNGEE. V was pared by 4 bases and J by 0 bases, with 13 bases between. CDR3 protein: CASSFGQTMNTEAFF. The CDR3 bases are TGTGCCAGCAGCTTTGGACAGACGATGAACACTGAAGCTTTCTTT.

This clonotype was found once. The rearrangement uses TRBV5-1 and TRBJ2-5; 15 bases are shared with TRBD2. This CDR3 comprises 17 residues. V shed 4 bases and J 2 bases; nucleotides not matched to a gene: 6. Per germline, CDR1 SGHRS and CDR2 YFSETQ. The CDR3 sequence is CASSPGLAGGSQETQYF. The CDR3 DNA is TGCGCCAGCAGCCCCGGACTAGCGGGAGGGAGTCAAGAGACCCAGTACTTC.

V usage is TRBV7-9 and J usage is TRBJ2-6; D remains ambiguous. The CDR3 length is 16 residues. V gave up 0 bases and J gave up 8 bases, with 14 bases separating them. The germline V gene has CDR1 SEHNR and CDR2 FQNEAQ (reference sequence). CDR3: CASSLALSQLTNVLTF. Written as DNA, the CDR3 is TGTGCCAGCAGCTTAGCGCTTTCACAGTTGACCAACGTCCTGACTTTC.

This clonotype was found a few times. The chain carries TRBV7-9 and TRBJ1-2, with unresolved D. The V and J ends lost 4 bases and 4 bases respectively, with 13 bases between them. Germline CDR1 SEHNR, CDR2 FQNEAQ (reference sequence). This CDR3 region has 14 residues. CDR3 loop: CASSSPGRFYGYTF. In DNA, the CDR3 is TGTGCCAGCAGCTCCCCCGGGCGTTTCTATGGCTACACCTTC.

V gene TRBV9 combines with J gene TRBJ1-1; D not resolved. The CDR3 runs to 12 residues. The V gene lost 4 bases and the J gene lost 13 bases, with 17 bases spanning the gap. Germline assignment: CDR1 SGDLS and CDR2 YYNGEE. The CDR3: CASSPLGLTVFF. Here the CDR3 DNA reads TGTGCCAGCAGCCCCCTAGGGCTCACCGTTTTCTTT.

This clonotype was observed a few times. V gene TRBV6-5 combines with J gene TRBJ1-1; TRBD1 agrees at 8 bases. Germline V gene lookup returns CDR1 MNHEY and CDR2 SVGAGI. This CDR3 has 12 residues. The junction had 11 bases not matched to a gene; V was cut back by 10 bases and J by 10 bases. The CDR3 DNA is TGTGCCACCGGCCCGACAGGGGAGGGAGCTTTCTTT. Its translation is CATGPTGEGAFF.

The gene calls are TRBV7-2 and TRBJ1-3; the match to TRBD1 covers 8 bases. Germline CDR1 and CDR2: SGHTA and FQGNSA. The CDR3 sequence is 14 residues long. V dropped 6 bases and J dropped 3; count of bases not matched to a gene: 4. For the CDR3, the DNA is TGTGCCAGCAGAGAAACAGGGGGTGGAAACACCATATATTTT. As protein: CASRETGGGNTIYF. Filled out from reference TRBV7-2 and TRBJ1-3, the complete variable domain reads GAGVSQSPSNKVTEKGKDVELRCDPISGHTALYWYRQSLGQGLEFLIYFQGNSAPDKSGLPSDRFSAERTGGSVSTLTIQRTQQEDSAVYLCASRETGGGNTIYFGEGSWLTVV.

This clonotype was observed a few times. The CDR3 nucleotides are TGCAGTGCTAGGCATGTGAACACTGAAGCTTTCTTT. Its translation is CSARHVNTEAFF. This chain connects TRBV20-1 to TRBJ1-1; unclear D gene. There are 12 residues in the CDR3. The V end was cut by 3 bases, the J end by 0 bases, with 5 bases between. Looked up from germline, CDR1 is DFQATT and CDR2 is SNEGSKA (reference sequence).

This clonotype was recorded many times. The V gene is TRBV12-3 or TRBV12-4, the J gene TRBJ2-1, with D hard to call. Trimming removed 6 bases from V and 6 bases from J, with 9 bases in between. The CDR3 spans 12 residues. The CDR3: CASSPVSNEQFF. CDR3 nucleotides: TGTGCCAGCAGCCCCGTTAGCAATGAGCAGTTCTTC.

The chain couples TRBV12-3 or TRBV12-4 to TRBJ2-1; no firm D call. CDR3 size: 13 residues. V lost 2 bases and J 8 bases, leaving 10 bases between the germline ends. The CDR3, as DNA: TGTGCCAGCAGTTTATCAGGCTCCCATGAGCAGTTCTTC. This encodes CASSLSGSHEQFF.

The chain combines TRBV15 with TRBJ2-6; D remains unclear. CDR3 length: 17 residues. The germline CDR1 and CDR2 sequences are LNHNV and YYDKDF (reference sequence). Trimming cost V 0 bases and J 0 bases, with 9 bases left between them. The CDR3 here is CATSRDFPSSGANVLTF. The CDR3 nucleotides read TGTGCCACCAGCAGAGATTTTCCCTCCTCTGGGGCCAACGTCCTGACTTTC. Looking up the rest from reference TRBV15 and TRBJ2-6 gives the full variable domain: DAMVIQNPRYQVTQFGKPVTLSCSQTLNHNVMYWYQQKSSQAPKLLFHYYDKDFNNEADTPDNFQSRRPNTSFCFLDIRSPGLGDTAMYLCATSRDFPSSGANVLTFGAGSRLTVL.

The CDR3 DNA reads TGTGCCAGCTCACCAGGATTTGGGCCAGATACGCAGTATTTT. It yields the protein CASSPGFGPDTQYF. The chain has TRBV18 and TRBJ2-3; D is uncertain. Germline V gives CDR1 KGHSH, CDR2 LQKENI. Trimming stripped 2 bases from V and 4 bases from J, with 10 bases between. This CDR3 is 14 amino acids long.

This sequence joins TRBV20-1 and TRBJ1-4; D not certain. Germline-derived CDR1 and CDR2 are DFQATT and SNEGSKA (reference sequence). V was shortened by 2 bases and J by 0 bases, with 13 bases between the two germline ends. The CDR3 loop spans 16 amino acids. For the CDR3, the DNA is TGCAGTGCTAGAAGAAACTACGGTGCAACTAATGAAAAACTGTTTTTT. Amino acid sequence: CSARRNYGATNEKLFF.

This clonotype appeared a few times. The CDR3 region is CSAQLAGDTVGQYF. The CDR3 nucleotides read TGCAGTGCTCAACTAGCGGGAGATACAGTCGGGCAGTACTTC. V gene TRBV20-1 combines with J gene TRBJ2-7; 11 positions agree with TRBD2. This CDR3 region has 14 residues. Germline CDR1 is DFQATT and CDR2 is SNEGSKA (reference sequence). V was pared by 5 bases and J by 9 bases, with 12 bases of the junction left unmatched.

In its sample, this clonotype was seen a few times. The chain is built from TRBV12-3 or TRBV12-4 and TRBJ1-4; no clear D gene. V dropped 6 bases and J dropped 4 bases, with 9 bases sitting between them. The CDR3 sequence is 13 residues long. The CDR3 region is CASRRRLNEKLFF. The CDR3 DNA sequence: TGTGCCAGCAGACGGCGGCTTAATGAAAAACTGTTTTTT.

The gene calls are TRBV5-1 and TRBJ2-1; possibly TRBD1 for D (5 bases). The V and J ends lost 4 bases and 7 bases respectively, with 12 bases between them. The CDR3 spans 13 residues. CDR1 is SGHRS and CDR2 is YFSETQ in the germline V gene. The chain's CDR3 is CASSPLKGNEQFF. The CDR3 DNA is TGCGCCAGCAGCCCTTTAAAGGGGAATGAGCAGTTCTTC.